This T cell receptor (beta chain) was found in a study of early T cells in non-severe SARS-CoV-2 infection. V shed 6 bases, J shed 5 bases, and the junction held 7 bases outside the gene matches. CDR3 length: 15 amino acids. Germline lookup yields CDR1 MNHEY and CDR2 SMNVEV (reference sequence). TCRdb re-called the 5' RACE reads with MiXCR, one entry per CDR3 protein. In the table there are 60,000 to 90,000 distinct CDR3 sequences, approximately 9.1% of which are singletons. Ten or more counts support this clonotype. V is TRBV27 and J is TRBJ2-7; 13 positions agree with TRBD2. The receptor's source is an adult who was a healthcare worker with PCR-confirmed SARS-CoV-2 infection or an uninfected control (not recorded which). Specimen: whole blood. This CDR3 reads CASSLGTSGTDEQYF. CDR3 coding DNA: TGTGCCAGCAGCTTAGGGACTAGCGGGACGGACGAGCAGTACTTC.